This T cell receptor beta chain was identified during a study of T cells in Graves' hyperthyroidism and ophthalmopathy. Worth noting for this clonotype: Its specificity is not known.

Using RNA transcripts as the source, TCR beta CDR3 regions were amplified. The TCR CDR3 was amplified in a first-round RT-PCR using the HTBI primer set. Each CDR3 protein gets one entry after TCRdb re-called the multiplex PCR reads with MiXCR. This sample carries around 700,000 distinct CDR3 sequences, around 19% of them seen once, and the ten largest clones take approximately 15%. Newly diagnosed patients aged 18 to 65 had hyperthyroidism of under 2 months' duration. Cells are PBMCs isolated from about 10 ml of fresh blood. Broader study findings: In blood, most of the thyroid clonotypes expanded above 0.001 were also present. Patients with ophthalmopathy were separated from those with stable hyperthyroidism by a 13 V-J model.

Germline V gene lookup returns CDR1 SNHLY and CDR2 FYNNEI. The CDR3 length is 14 residues. Trimming pared 6 bases from V and 7 bases from J, leaving 13 bases between. The chain uses TRBV2 and TRBJ1-6; D remains unclear. The specimen was blood. The sequence was obtained from a woman between 45 and 65 years old with Graves' hyperthyroidism that later progressed to Graves' ophthalmopathy. For the CDR3, the DNA is TGTGCCAGCAGCGTGGGTCGGGAAAATTCACCCCTCCACTTT. Translating gives CASSVGRENSPLHF.